This T cell receptor (beta chain) was found in a study of CD8+CD57+ T cells in acquired aplastic anemia. The overall study: Yields of DNA that came from sorted CD4+ and CD8+ cells averaged about 3.4 ug.

Trimming took 1 base from V and 6 from J; bases not matched to a gene: 6. The CDR3 loop spans 14 amino acids. The germline V gene has CDR1 SGHTA and CDR2 FQGNSA. Template material for TCR beta VDJ and CDR3 profiling consisted of genomic DNA. TCRdb fed the reads into MiXCR, producing one record per CDR3 protein. Altogether under 200,000 distinct CDR3 sequences are present, about 60% being singletons, with the ten largest covering 45% to 50%. The J gene is TRBJ2-7, the V gene TRBV7-2; 7 bases map to TRBD1. Sequencing was performed on sorted CD4+, CD8+, or CD8+CD57+ T cells (not recorded which) from PBMCs. The clonotype comes from a human donor in good health. CDR3: CASSLEGAVLEQYF. DNA for the CDR3: TGTGCCAGCAGCTTAGAGGGGGCAGTTCTCGAGCAGTACTTC.